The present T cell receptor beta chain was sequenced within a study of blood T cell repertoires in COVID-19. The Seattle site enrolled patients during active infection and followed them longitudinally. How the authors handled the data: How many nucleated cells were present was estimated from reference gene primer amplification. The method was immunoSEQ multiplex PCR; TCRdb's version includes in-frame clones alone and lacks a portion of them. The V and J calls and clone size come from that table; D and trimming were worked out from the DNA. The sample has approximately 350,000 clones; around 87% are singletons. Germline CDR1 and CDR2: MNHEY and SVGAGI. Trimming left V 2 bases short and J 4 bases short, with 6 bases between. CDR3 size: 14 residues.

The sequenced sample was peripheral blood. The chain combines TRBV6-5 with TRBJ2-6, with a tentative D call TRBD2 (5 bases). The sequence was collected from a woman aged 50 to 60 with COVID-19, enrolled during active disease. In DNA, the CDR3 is TGTGCCAGCAGTTACGCTAGCGGGGCCAACGTCCTGACTTTC. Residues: CASSYASGANVLTF.